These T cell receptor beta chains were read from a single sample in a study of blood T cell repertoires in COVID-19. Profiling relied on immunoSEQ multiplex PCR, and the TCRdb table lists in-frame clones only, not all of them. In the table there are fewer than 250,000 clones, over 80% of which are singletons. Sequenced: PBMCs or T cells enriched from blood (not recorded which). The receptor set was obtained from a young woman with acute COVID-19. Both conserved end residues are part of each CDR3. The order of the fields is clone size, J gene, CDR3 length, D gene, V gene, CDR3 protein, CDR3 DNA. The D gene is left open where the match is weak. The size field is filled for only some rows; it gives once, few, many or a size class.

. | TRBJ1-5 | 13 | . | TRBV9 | CASSDSGGQPQHF | TGTGCCAGCAGCGACTCGGGGGGACAGCCCCAGCATTTT
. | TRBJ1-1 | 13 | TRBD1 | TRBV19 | CASSTGQGIEAFF | TGTGCCAGTAGTACGGGACAGGGGATAGAAGCTTTCTTT
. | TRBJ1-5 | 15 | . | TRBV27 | CASSTRTDSNQPQHF | TGTGCCAGCAGTACACGGACAGATAGCAATCAGCCCCAGCATTTT
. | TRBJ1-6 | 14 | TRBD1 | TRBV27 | CASRETGGNSPLHF | TGTGCCAGCAGAGAGACAGGGGGCAATTCACCCCTCCACTTT
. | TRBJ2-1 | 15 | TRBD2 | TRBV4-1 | CASRLLAGVHNEQFF | TGCGCCAGCAGACTTCTAGCGGGGGTACACAATGAGCAGTTCTTC
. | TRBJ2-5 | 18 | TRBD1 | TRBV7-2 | CASSAFLATGEPQETQYF | TGTGCCAGCAGCGCTTTCCTGGCTACAGGGGAACCCCAAGAGACCCAGTACTTC
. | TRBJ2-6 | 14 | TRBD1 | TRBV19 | CASRQGEWANILTF | TGTGCCAGTAGACAGGGGGAGTGGGCCAACATCCTGACTTTC
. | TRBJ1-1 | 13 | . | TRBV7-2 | CASRPGQRTEAFF | TGTGCCAGCAGACCTGGACAGAGGACTGAAGCTTTCTTT
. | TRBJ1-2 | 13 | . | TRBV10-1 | CASSRGGSYGYTF | TGCGCCAGCAGTCGGGGAGGGTCCTATGGCTACACCTTC
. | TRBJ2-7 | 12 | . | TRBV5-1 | CASSPSSYEQYF | TGCGCCAGCAGCCCGAGCTCCTACGAGCAGTACTTC
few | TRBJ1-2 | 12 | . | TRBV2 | CASSELGGSYTF | TGTGCCAGCAGTGAACTTGGGGGGAGCTACACCTTC
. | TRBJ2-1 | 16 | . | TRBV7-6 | CASSLETRVPYNEQFF | TGTGCCAGCAGCTTAGAAACCCGAGTACCCTACAATGAGCAGTTCTTC
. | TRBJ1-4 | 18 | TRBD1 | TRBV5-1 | CASSLRPRGVATNEKLFF | TGCGCCTCCTCCCTTCGGCCCAGGGGGGTTGCAACTAATGAAAAACTGTTTTTT
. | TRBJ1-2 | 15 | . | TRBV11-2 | CASSSHNSGFYGYTF | TGTGCCAGCAGCTCTCACAACAGTGGCTTCTATGGCTACACCTTC
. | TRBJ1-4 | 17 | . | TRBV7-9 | CASSRGYRGATNEKLFF | TGTGCCAGCAGCCGGGGGTATAGGGGAGCAACTAATGAAAAACTGTTTTTT
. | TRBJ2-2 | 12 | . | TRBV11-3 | CASSSGAGELFF | TGTGCCAGCAGCTCGGGGGCCGGGGAGCTGTTTTTT
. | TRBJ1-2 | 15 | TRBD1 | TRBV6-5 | CASSYKSGQNYGYTF | TGTGCCAGCAGTTACAAGTCGGGACAGAACTATGGCTACACCTTC
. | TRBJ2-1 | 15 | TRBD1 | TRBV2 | CASSPDRASHNEQFF | TGTGCCAGCAGTCCTGACAGGGCATCTCACAATGAGCAGTTCTTC
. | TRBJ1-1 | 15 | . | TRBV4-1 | CASSQEGGQNTEAFF | TGCGCCAGCAGCCAAGAAGGAGGGCAGAACACTGAAGCTTTCTTT
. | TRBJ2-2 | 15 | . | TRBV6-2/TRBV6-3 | CASSYFRGRAGELFF | TGTGCCAGCAGTTACTTTAGGGGCAGGGCCGGGGAGCTGTTTTTT
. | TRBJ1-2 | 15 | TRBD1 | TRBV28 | CASSLYMDRDQGYTF | TGTGCCAGCAGTTTATACATGGACAGGGACCAAGGCTACACCTTC
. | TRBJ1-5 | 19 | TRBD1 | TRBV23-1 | CASSQSESDRGELGQPQHF | TGCGCCAGCAGTCAATCCGAGTCGGACAGGGGGGAACTAGGTCAGCCCCAGCATTTT
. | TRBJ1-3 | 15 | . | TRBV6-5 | CASSDRFSSGNTIYF | TGTGCCAGCAGCGACAGGTTCAGCTCTGGAAACACCATATATTTT
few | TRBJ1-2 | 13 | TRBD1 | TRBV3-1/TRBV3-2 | CASTGGQGGGYTF | TGTGCCAGCACCGGAGGACAGGGCGGAGGCTACACCTTC
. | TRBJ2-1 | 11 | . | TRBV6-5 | CASSYMAVQFF | TGTGCCAGCAGTTACATGGCGGTGCAGTTCTTC
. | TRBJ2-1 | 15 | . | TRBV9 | CASSLKGDSYNEQFF | TGTGCCAGCAGCCTTAAGGGGGACTCCTACAATGAGCAGTTCTTC
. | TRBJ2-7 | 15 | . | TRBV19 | CASSLSAGRSYEQYF | TGTGCCAGTAGTCTCTCGGCAGGGCGATCCTACGAGCAGTACTTC
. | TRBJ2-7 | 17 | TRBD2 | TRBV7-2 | CASSGSLAGPSSYEQYF | TGTGCCAGCAGCGGGTCTTTAGCGGGGCCGAGCTCCTACGAGCAGTACTTC
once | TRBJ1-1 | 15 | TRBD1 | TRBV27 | CASSSVGTGGVGAFF | TGTGCCAGCAGTTCCGTGGGGACAGGGGGCGTAGGGGCTTTCTTT
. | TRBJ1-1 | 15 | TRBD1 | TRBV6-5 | CASSTTHRDRGGAFF | TGTGCCAGCAGTACTACTCACCGGGACAGGGGTGGGGCTTTCTTT
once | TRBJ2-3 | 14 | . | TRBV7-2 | CASSPQGSTDTQYF | TGTGCCAGCAGCCCCCAGGGAAGCACAGATACGCAGTATTTT
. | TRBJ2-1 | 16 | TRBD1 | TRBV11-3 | CASSSSTGDPYNEQFF | TGTGCCAGCAGCTCATCGACAGGGGATCCTTACAATGAGCAGTTCTTC
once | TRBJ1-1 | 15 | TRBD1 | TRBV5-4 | CASSSWTGMNTEAFF | TGTGCCAGCAGCAGCTGGACAGGTATGAACACTGAAGCTTTCTTT
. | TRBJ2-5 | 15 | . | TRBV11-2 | CASSLGTSEGETQYF | TGTGCCAGCAGCTTAGGCACTAGTGAGGGAGAGACCCAGTACTTC
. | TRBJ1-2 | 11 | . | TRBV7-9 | CASSLARVPTF | TGTGCCAGCAGCTTAGCGCGGGTTCCCACCTTC
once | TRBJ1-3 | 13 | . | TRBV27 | CASSATGLDTIYF | TGTGCCAGCAGTGCTACAGGGCTGGACACCATATATTTT
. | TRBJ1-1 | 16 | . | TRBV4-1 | CASSQDRWGSNTEAFF | TGCGCCAGCAGCCAAGATAGGTGGGGCTCTAACACTGAAGCTTTCTTT
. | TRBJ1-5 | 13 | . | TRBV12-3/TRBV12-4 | CASSFDNNQPQHF | TGTGCCAGCAGTTTTGACAACAATCAGCCCCAGCATTTT
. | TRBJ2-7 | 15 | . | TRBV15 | CATSRELVTSYEQYF | TGTGCCACCAGCAGAGAACTAGTAACCTCCTACGAGCAGTACTTC
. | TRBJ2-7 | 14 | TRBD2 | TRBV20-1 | CSASWSSGGYEQYF | TGCAGTGCTAGTTGGTCGAGCGGGGGCTACGAGCAGTACTTC